What follows describes a single T cell receptor beta chain. Incorporation of UMIs carrying a 6-nucleotide sample barcode was performed by template switching. With the 5' RACE reads reprocessed, TCRdb shows one record per CDR3 protein and no DNA. This sample lists over 350,000 distinct CDR3 sequences; its ten largest clones have approximately 2.4%. The data derive from a study of monozygotic twins with inflammatory bowel disease. This clonotype was obtained from a human donor with ulcerative colitis or Crohn's disease, or a healthy co-twin of an affected twin (not recorded which). Sequencing was done on a sample of blood.

CDR3 loop: CASSQAARDTPLTYEQYF. The rearrangement uses TRBV23-1 and TRBJ2-7; lacking DNA, the TRBD1 call made by TCRdb goes unchecked. TRBV23-1 is identified as an open reading frame with a role that is uncertain. This CDR3 has 18 amino acids.